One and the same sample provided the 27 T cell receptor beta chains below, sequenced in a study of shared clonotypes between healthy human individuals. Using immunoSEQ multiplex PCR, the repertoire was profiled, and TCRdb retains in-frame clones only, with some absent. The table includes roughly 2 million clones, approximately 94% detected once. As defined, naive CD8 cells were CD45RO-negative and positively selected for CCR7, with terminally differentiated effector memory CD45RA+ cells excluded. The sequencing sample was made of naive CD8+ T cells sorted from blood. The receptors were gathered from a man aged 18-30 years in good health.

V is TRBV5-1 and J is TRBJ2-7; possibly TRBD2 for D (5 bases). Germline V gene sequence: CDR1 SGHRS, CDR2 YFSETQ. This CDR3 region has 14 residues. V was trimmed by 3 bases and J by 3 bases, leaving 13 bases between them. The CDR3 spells CASSYGPGVYEQYF. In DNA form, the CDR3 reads TGCGCCAGCAGCTACGGCCCCGGGGTCTACGAGCAGTACTTC.

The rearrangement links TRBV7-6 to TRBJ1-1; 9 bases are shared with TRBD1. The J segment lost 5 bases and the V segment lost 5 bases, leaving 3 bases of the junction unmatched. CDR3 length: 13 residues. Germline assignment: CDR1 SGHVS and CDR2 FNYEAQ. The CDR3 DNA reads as TGTGCCAGCAGCGAACAGGGGGCTACTGAAGCTTTCTTT. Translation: CASSEQGATEAFF.

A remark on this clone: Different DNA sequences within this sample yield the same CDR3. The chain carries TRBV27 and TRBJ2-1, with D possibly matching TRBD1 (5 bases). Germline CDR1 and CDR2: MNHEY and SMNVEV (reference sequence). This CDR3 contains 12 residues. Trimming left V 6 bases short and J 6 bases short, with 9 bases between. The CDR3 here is CASSHTGNEQFF. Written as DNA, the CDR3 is TGTGCCAGCAGCCATACAGGCAATGAGCAGTTCTTC.

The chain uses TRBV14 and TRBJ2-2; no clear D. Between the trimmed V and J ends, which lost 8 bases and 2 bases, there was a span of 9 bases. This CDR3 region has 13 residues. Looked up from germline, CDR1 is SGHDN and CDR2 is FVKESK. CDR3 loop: CASCPTNTGELFF. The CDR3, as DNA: TGTGCCAGCTGCCCGACAAACACCGGGGAGCTGTTTTTT.

The CDR3 region has the DNA TGTGCCAGCAGCTTAGGACCTAGCTCCTCCTACGAGCAGTACTTC. Protein: CASSLGPSSSYEQYF. This chain uses TRBV7-3 with TRBJ2-7; D is perhaps TRBD2 (5 bases). Trimming removed 2 bases from V and 0 bases from J, with 11 bases in between. The germline gives CDR1 SGHTA, CDR2 FQGTGA. The CDR3 spans 15 residues.

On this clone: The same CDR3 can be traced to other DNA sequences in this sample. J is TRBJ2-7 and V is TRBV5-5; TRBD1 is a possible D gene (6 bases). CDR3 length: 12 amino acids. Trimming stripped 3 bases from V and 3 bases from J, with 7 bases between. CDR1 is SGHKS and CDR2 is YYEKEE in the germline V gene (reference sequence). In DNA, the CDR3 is TGTGCCAGCAGCTCGACAGGCTACGAGCAGTACTTC. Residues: CASSSTGYEQYF.

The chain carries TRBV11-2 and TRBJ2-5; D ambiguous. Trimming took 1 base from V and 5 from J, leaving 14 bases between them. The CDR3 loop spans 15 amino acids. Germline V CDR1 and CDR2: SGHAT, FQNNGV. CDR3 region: CASSLGTVPSETQYF. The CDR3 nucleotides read TGTGCCAGCAGCTTAGGTACAGTGCCCTCTGAGACCCAGTACTTC.

The DNA for the CDR3 is TGCGCCAGCAGCCCGGGACTAGTACTGAACACCGGGGAGCTGTTTTTT. Protein sequence: CASSPGLVLNTGELFF. The V call is TRBV4-1, the J call TRBJ2-2; 8 nucleotides align to TRBD2. J was trimmed by 1 base and V by 4 bases; bases with no gene match: 5. This CDR3 has 16 residues. Germline CDR1 MGHRA, CDR2 YSYEKL.

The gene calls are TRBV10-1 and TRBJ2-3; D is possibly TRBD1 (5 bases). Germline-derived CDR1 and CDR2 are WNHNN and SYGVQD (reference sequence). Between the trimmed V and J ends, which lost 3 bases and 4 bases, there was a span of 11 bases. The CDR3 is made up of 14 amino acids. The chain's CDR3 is CASSDPTRADTQYF. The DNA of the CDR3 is TGCGCCAGCAGTGACCCGACCAGGGCAGATACGCAGTATTTT.

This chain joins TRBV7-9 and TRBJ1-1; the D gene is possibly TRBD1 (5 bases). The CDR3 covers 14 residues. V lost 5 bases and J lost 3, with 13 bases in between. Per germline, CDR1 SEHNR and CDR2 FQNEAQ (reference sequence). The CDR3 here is CASSVRGGYTEAFF. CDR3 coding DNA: TGTGCCAGCAGCGTACGGGGGGGATACACTGAAGCTTTCTTT.

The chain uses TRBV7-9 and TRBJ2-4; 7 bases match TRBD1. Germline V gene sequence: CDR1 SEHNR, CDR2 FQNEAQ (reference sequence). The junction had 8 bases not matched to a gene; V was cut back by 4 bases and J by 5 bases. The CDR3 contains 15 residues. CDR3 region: CASSSPTGLENIQYF. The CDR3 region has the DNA TGTGCCAGCAGCTCTCCGACAGGGCTCGAAAACATTCAGTACTTC.

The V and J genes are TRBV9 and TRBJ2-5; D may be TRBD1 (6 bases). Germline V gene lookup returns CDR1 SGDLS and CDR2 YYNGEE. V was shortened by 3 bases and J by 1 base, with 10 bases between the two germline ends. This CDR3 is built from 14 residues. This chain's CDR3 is CASSETGIQETQYF. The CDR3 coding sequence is TGTGCCAGCAGCGAAACAGGGATCCAAGAGACCCAGTACTTC.

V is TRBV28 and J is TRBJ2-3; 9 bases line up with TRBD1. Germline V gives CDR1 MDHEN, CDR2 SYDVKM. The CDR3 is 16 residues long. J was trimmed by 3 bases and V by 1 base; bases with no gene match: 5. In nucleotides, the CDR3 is TGTGCCAGCAGTTTATCCATCGGGACAGGGACAGATACGCAGTATTTT. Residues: CASSLSIGTGTDTQYF.

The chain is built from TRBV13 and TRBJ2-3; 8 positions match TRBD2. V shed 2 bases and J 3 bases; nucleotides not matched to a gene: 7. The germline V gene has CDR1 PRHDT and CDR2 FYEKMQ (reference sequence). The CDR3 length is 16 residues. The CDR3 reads CASSLRTGGATDTQYF. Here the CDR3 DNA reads TGTGCCAGCAGCTTAAGGACGGGGGGGGCGACAGATACGCAGTATTTT.

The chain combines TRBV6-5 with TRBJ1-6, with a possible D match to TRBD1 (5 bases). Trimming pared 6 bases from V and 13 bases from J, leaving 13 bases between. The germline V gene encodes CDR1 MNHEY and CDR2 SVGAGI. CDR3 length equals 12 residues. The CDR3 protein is CASRDSPEPLHF. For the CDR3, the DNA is TGTGCCAGCAGAGACAGCCCGGAGCCCCTCCACTTT.

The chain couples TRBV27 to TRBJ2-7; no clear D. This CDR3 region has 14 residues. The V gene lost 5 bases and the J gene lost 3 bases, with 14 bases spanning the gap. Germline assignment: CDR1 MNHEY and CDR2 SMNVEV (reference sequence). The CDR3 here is CASSPGPPSYEQYF. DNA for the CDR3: TGTGCCAGCAGTCCCGGACCTCCGAGCTACGAGCAGTACTTC.

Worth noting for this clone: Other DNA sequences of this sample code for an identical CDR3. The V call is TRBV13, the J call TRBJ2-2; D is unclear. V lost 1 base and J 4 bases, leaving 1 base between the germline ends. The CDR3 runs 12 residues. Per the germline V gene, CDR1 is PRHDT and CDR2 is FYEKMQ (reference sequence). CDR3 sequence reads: CASSLATGELFF. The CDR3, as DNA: TGTGCCAGCAGCTTAGCCACCGGGGAGCTGTTTTTT.

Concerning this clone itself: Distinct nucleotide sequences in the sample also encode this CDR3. In DNA, the CDR3 is TGTGCCAGCAGTTCGGGGGGAAACACCATATATTTT. Residues: CASSSGGNTIYF. The chain couples TRBV27 to TRBJ1-3; D call uncertain. Germline V lookup: CDR1 MNHEY, CDR2 SMNVEV (reference sequence). The CDR3 runs to 12 residues. Trimming stripped 4 bases from V and 4 bases from J, with 5 bases between.

The chain's CDR3 is CASSQEPGTGDTDTQYF. Written as DNA, the CDR3 is TGCGCCAGCAGCCAAGAACCCGGGACAGGGGATACAGATACGCAGTATTTT. V is TRBV4-1 and J is TRBJ2-3; 10 positions agree with TRBD1. After removal of 0 bases from V and 3 bases from J, the junction contained 6 bases not matched to a gene. The V gene's germline CDR1 is MGHRA and CDR2 YSYEKL. The CDR3 sequence is 17 residues long.

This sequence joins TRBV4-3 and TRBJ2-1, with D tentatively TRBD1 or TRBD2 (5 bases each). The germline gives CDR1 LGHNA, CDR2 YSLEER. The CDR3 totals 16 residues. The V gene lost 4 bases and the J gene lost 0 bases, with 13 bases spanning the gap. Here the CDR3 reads CASSPSLGDSYNEQFF. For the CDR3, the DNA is TGCGCCAGCAGCCCCTCACTGGGGGACTCCTACAATGAGCAGTTCTTC.

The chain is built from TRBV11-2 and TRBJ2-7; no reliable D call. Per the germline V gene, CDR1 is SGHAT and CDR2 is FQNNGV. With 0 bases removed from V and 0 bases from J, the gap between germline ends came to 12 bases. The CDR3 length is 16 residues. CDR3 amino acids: CASSLDWASGSYEQYF. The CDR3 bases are TGTGCCAGCAGCTTAGATTGGGCCTCTGGCTCCTACGAGCAGTACTTC.

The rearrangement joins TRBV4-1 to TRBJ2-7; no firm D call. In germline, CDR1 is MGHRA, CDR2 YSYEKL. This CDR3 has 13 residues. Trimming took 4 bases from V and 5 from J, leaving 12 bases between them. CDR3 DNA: TGCGCCAGCAGCCTTATCGAGAACGACGAGCAGTACTTC. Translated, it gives CASSLIENDEQYF.

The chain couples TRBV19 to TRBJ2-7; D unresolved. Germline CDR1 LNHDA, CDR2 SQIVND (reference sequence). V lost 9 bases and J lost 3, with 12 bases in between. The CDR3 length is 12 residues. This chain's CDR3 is CASGEPFYEQYF. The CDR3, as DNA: TGTGCCAGCGGCGAGCCGTTCTACGAGCAGTACTTC.

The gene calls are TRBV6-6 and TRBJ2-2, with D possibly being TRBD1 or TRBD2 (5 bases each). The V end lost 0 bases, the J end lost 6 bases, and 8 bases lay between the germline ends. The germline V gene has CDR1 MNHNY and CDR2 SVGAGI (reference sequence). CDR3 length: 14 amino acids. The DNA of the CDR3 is TGTGCCAGCAGTTACTCAATGGGGGCCGGGGAGCTGTTTTTT. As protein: CASSYSMGAGELFF.

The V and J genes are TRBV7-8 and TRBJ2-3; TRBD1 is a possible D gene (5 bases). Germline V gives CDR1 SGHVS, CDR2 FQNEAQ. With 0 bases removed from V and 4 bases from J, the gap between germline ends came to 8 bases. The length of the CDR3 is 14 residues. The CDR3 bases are TGTGCCAGCAGCTTAGCGGTAGGGGCAGATACGCAGTATTTT. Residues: CASSLAVGADTQYF.

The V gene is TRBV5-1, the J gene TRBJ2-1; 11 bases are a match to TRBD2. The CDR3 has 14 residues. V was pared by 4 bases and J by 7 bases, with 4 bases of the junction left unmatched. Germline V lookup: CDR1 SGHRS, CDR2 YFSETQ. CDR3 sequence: CASSVAGGPNEQFF. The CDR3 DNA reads TGCGCCAGCAGCGTAGCGGGAGGGCCGAATGAGCAGTTCTTC.

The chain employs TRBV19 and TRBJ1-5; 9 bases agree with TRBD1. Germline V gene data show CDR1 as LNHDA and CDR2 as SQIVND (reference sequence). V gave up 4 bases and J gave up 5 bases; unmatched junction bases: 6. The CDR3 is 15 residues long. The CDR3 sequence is CASSSGTGSYQPQHF. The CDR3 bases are TGTGCCAGTAGTAGCGGGACAGGGTCGTATCAGCCCCAGCATTTT.